The 27 T cell receptor beta chains below come from one sample, sequenced in a study of regulatory T cells in long-lasting Graves disease (dated by TCRdb to about 2021). Sample time point, as interpreted from the label and publication: newly diagnosed GD, antithyroid drugs for less than 3 months. For both TCR sequencing and RNA sequencing, RNA was extracted from PBMCs using TRIzol. To prepare the library, multiplex PCR was applied. Reads for this sample came from an Illumina HiSeq 4000. iRepertoire HTBI primers and Arm-PCR amplification of CDR3 regions were used to construct TCR beta libraries. The public reads were run again by TCRdb, first through fastp at Q25 and then through MiXCR, and only productive beta chains were kept. Every distinct CDR3 protein forms one entry, paired with its most common genes and DNA. The sample table contains roughly 360,000 distinct CDR3 sequences; only one count was recorded for over 9.5% of them. The top ten clonotypes cover under 20% of the sample.

The data also belong to a second study, concerning T cells in Graves' hyperthyroidism and ophthalmopathy.

Source: peripheral blood mononuclear cells (PBMCs), taken at new diagnosis, from a patient treated with antithyroid drugs. These receptors were collected from a woman younger than 35 with Graves disease. Donor details come from another sample of the same person, matched by shared clones.

This clonotype was seen ten or more times. The V and J genes are TRBV5-5 and TRBJ2-1; a possible D gene is TRBD2 (6 bases). CDR3 length: 16 amino acids. Deletions cut 1 base from V and 6 bases from J, with 17 bases between. Germline CDR1 reads SGHKS; CDR2 reads YYEKEE (reference sequence). The CDR3 loop reads CASSLPLDGGPNEQFF. DNA of the CDR3: TGTGCCAGCAGCTTGCCCCTGGACGGAGGGCCCAATGAGCAGTTCTTC.

The chain carries TRBV5-1 and TRBJ2-7; 7 nucleotides align to TRBD1. CDR3 length equals 18 residues. Germline CDR1 is SGHRS and CDR2 is YFSETQ. J lost 3 bases, V lost 2 bases, and 17 bases had no gene match. The CDR3, as DNA: TGCGCCAGCAGCTTTCTGCCGCCCTACGGGACAGTTGTCTACGAGCAGTACTTC. This encodes CASSFLPPYGTVVYEQYF.

A few counts support this clonotype. The chain employs TRBV20-1 and TRBJ2-7; TRBD2 agrees at 11 bases. The CDR3 spans 17 residues. The junction had 10 bases not matched to a gene; V was cut back by 2 bases and J by 1 base. Germline V CDR1 and CDR2: DFQATT, SNEGSKA (reference sequence). For the CDR3, the DNA is TGCAGTGCTAGAACTAGCCCGGGACTAGCGGAGTCCTACGAGCAGTACTTC. Residues: CSARTSPGLAESYEQYF.

The rearrangement uses TRBV28 and TRBJ2-6; 8 nucleotides agree with TRBD2. Germline-derived CDR1 and CDR2 are MDHEN and SYDVKM. The CDR3 covers 16 residues. The J segment lost 4 bases and the V segment lost 6 bases, leaving 8 bases of the junction unmatched. In DNA form, the CDR3 reads TGTGCCAGCAGCCCGGCCGGGGGGGGAGGGGCCAACGTCCTGACTTTC. It specifies CASSPAGGGGANVLTF.

This clonotype turned up a few times. The V call is TRBV4-3, the J call TRBJ2-5; 7 positions agree with TRBD2. Germline V lookup: CDR1 LGHNA, CDR2 YSLEER. With V trimmed by 3 bases and J by 5 bases, 9 bases remained unmatched. This CDR3 region has 15 residues. The CDR3 loop reads CASSHTREGRETQYF. In DNA form, the CDR3 reads TGCGCCAGCAGCCATACTAGGGAGGGGAGGGAGACCCAGTACTTC.

This clonotype was found a few times. This chain uses TRBV2 with TRBJ2-7; D uncertain. CDR3 length equals 11 residues. Germline CDR1 reads SNHLY; CDR2 reads FYNNEI. Trimming cost V 6 bases and J 1 base, with 4 bases left between them. The CDR3 coding sequence is TGTGCCAGCAGATCGTCCTACGAGCAGTACTTC. The encoded protein is CASRSSYEQYF.

This clonotype was detected ten times or more. CDR3 amino acids: CSASARVEGQPQHF. The CDR3 DNA reads as TGCAGTGCTAGTGCGAGGGTTGAGGGCCAGCCCCAGCATTTT. The chain uses TRBV20-1 and TRBJ1-5; D not resolved. The CDR3 length is 14 residues. Germline CDR1 DFQATT, CDR2 SNEGSKA (reference sequence). Between the trimmed V and J ends, which lost 3 bases and 7 bases, there was a span of 16 bases.

The chain has TRBV19 and TRBJ2-1, with 8 nucleotides matching TRBD2. Germline CDR1 and CDR2: LNHDA and SQIVND (reference sequence). V gave up 7 bases and J gave up 7 bases; unmatched junction bases: 9. CDR3 size: 14 residues. CDR3 sequence (DNA): TGTGCCAGTATGTCACTAGCGGATTTTAATGAGCAGTTCTTC. It is translated as CASMSLADFNEQFF.

This clonotype has just a few counts. The chain has TRBV20-1 and TRBJ2-7, with 7 bases that match TRBD2. The CDR3 has 13 amino acids. In germline, CDR1 is DFQATT, CDR2 SNEGSKA (reference sequence). V lost 3 bases and J lost 4; bases outside the gene matches: 6. CDR3 region: CSARGPREYEQYF. CDR3 bases: TGCAGTGCTAGGGGGCCGCGGGAGTACGAGCAGTACTTC.

This clonotype was found a few times. The V call is TRBV20-1, the J call TRBJ1-2, with D uncertain. Germline-derived CDR1 and CDR2 are DFQATT and SNEGSKA (reference sequence). CDR3 length: 13 residues. Trimming took off 5 bases at V and 8 bases at J, with 18 bases between the two ends. The chain's CDR3 is CSAQQRFLSGYTF. The CDR3 region has the DNA TGCAGTGCTCAACAGAGGTTCCTATCCGGCTACACCTTC.

In this sample, this clonotype turned up many times. The chain carries TRBV18 and TRBJ1-1; D gene uncertain. Trimming left V 1 base short and J 3 bases short, with 12 bases between. The length of the CDR3 is 15 residues. Germline CDR1 and CDR2: KGHSH and LQKENI. This CDR3 is CASSPRPVADTEAFF. The CDR3, as DNA: TGTGCCAGCTCACCACGACCAGTAGCGGACACTGAAGCTTTCTTT.

The chain carries TRBV19 and TRBJ2-6; D ambiguous. CDR1 LNHDA and CDR2 SQIVND come from the germline V gene (reference sequence). V dropped 8 bases and J dropped 1 base, with 3 bases sitting between them. The CDR3 spans 12 residues. CDR3 nucleotides: TGTGCCAGTGGGTCTGGGGCCAACGTCCTGACTTTC. It specifies CASGSGANVLTF.

A word on this clonotype: A much larger clone differs by one base, so this may be a read error. The genes are TRBV12-3 or TRBV12-4 and TRBJ2-7; 9 nucleotides agree with TRBD1. The DNA matches TRBJ2-5 better at its end, which makes the J call doubtful. The CDR3 has 16 amino acids. CDR3 in DNA: TGTGCCAGCAGGAAATCCGGGACAGGGCCCCAAGAGACCCAGTACTTC. Protein product: CASRKSGTGPQETQYF.

About this clonotype: With a much larger clone just one base away, this may be a read error. V and J are TRBV6-2 or TRBV6-3 and TRBJ1-2; possibly TRBD1 for D (5 bases). The V end lost 0 bases, the J end lost 6 bases, and 14 bases lay between the germline ends. Germline CDR1 reads MNHEY; CDR2 reads SVGEGT. There are 15 residues in the CDR3. The CDR3 sequence is CASSYSLGGGDGYTF. CDR3 sequence (DNA): TGTGCCAGCAGTTACTCGCTGGGGGGAGGTGATGGCTACACCTTC.

This clonotype was observed many times. This chain links TRBV20-1 with TRBJ2-1; possibly TRBD2 for D (6 bases). Deletions cut 6 bases from V and 6 bases from J, with 12 bases between. Germline V CDR1 and CDR2: DFQATT, SNEGSKA (reference sequence). CDR3 length: 12 residues. CDR3 residues: CSAGQRANEQFF. The CDR3 DNA reads TGCAGTGCCGGTCAGCGGGCCAATGAGCAGTTCTTC.

The chain has TRBV18 and TRBJ2-6; D is ambiguous. CDR1 and CDR2 from the germline V gene are KGHSH and LQKENI. V was clipped by 6 bases and J by 2 bases, with 8 bases between them. The CDR3 sequence is 14 residues long. CDR3 sequence reads: CASSPETGANVLTF. The CDR3 DNA sequence: TGTGCCAGCTCCCCGGAGACTGGGGCCAACGTCCTGACTTTC.

Many counts were recorded for this clonotype. V gene TRBV27 combines with J gene TRBJ1-4, with D possibly TRBD1 on 6 matching bases. Trimming took off 2 bases at V and 2 bases at J, with 15 bases between the two ends. The CDR3 contains 17 residues. In germline, CDR1 is MNHEY, CDR2 SMNVEV (reference sequence). The CDR3 reads CASSLRLPGATNEKLFF. The CDR3 region has the DNA TGTGCCAGCAGTTTACGCCTTCCGGGGGCTACTAATGAAAAACTGTTTTTT.

This clonotype has a count of ten or more. V and J are TRBV3-1 and TRBJ2-3; D is perhaps TRBD1 or TRBD2 (5 bases each). Germline V lookup: CDR1 LGHDT, CDR2 YNNKEL (reference sequence). The CDR3 is 15 amino acids. The germline V and J ends were trimmed by 1 base and 4 bases, with 12 bases remaining between them. This CDR3 is CASSQAGLGADTQYF. The CDR3 nucleotides read TGTGCCAGCAGCCAAGCCGGGCTGGGGGCAGATACGCAGTATTTT.

This clonotype was detected many times. The rearrangement links TRBV11-2 to TRBJ2-1; D is ambiguous. The CDR3 has 13 residues. Germline V gene data show CDR1 as SGHAT and CDR2 as FQNNGV. V gave up 0 bases and J gave up 10 bases, with 10 bases separating them. The CDR3 region is CASSLEGGSEQFF. The DNA for the CDR3 is TGTGCCAGCAGCTTAGAAGGCGGTAGCGAGCAGTTCTTC.

This clonotype was counted many times. The chain employs TRBV7-3 and TRBJ2-7; 7 bases fit TRBD2. Germline lookup yields CDR1 SGHTA and CDR2 FQGTGA. The CDR3 is made up of 14 amino acids. The junction had 9 bases not matched to a gene; V was cut back by 5 bases and J by 5 bases. The CDR3 coding sequence is TGTGCCAGCAGCCCAAACACTGGGGGGGACGAGCAGTACTTC. Amino acid sequence: CASSPNTGGDEQYF.

This clonotype was recorded many times. The rearrangement uses TRBV20-1 and TRBJ2-2, with no clear D. The V end lost 0 bases, the J end lost 6 bases, and 17 bases lay between the germline ends. The CDR3 runs 16 residues. Germline loops: CDR1 DFQATT, CDR2 SNEGSKA (reference sequence). The CDR3 protein is CSARDPQAFRAGELFF. The CDR3, as DNA: TGCAGTGCTAGAGATCCCCAGGCCTTTCGGGCCGGGGAGCTGTTTTTT.

This clonotype came up a few times. This rearrangement joins TRBV18 to TRBJ2-1; 8 bases match TRBD1. CDR1 KGHSH and CDR2 LQKENI come from the germline V gene. The CDR3 is 14 amino acids. Losses at the gene ends were 5 bases for V and 7 bases for J; bases not matched to a gene: 7. For the CDR3, the DNA is TGTGCCAGCTCAGGGGGACAGGCCTCTAATGAGCAGTTCTTC. This encodes CASSGGQASNEQFF.

This clonotype was recorded at least ten times. The V gene is TRBV5-1, the J gene TRBJ2-2, with D tentatively TRBD2 (6 bases). Germline assignment: CDR1 SGHRS and CDR2 YFSETQ. The germline V and J ends were trimmed by 3 bases and 0 bases, with 12 bases remaining between them. The CDR3 runs to 16 residues. CDR3 protein: CASSWMGLPNTGELFF. CDR3 DNA sequence: TGCGCCAGCAGCTGGATGGGACTCCCGAACACCGGGGAGCTGTTTTTT.

This clonotype was observed at least ten times. The chain has TRBV28 and TRBJ1-6, with TRBD1 matching over 10 bases. Trimming took 2 bases from V and 9 from J; bases not matched to a gene: 7. Germline assignment: CDR1 MDHEN and CDR2 SYDVKM. The CDR3 has 16 amino acids. The CDR3 spells CASSLPGQGWGSPLHF. CDR3 bases: TGTGCCAGCAGTTTACCGGGACAGGGGTGGGGTTCACCCCTCCACTTT.

The gene calls are TRBV5-1 and TRBJ2-2, with D perhaps TRBD1 (5 bases). The germline CDR1 and CDR2 sequences are SGHRS and YFSETQ. Trimming left V 7 bases short and J 1 base short, with 14 bases between. The CDR3 sequence is 15 residues long. CDR3 sequence (DNA): TGCGCCAGCGCCGTTGACACAGGGAACACCGGGGAGCTGTTTTTT. Translating it yields CASAVDTGNTGELFF. Looking up the rest from reference TRBV5-1 and TRBJ2-2 gives the full variable domain: KAGVTQTPRYLIKTRGQQVTLSCSPISGHRSVSWYQQTPGQGLQFLFEYFSETQRNKGNFPGRFSGRQFSNSRSEMNVSTLELGDSALYLCASAVDTGNTGELFFGEGSRLTVL.

This clonotype showed up many times. V is TRBV11-2 and J is TRBJ1-1; a possible D gene is TRBD1 (6 bases). V lost 1 base and J lost 6, with 12 bases in between. CDR3 length: 14 residues. Germline V gene sequence: CDR1 SGHAT, CDR2 FQNNGV. The CDR3 loop is CASSLGGGGPEAFF. The CDR3 nucleotides are TGTGCCAGCAGCTTAGGAGGAGGGGGACCTGAAGCTTTCTTT.

This clonotype showed up many times. The chain is built from TRBV11-2 and TRBJ1-2, with D tentatively TRBD1 (5 bases). The CDR3 sequence is 15 residues long. CDR1 is SGHAT, CDR2 FQNNGV, per germline. Between the trimmed V and J ends, which lost 5 bases and 4 bases, there was a span of 17 bases. The CDR3 DNA sequence: TGTGCCAGCAGCCCCTCGGGTGGGGGGGTCTATGGCTACACCTTC. It yields the protein CASSPSGGGVYGYTF.